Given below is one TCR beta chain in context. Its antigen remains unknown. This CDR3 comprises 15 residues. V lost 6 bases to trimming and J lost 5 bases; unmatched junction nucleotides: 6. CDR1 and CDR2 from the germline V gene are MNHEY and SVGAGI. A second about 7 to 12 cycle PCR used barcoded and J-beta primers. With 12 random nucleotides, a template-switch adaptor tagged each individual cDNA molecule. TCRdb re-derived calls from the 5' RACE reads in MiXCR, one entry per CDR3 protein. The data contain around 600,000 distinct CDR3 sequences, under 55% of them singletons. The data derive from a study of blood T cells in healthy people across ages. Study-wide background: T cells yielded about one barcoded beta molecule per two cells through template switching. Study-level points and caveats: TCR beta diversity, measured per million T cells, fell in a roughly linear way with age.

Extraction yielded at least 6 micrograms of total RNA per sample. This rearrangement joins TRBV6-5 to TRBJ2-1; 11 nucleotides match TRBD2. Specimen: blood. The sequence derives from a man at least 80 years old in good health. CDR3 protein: CASRDSGGADNEQFF. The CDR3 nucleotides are TGTGCCAGCAGGGATAGCGGGGGGGCTGACAATGAGCAGTTCTTC.